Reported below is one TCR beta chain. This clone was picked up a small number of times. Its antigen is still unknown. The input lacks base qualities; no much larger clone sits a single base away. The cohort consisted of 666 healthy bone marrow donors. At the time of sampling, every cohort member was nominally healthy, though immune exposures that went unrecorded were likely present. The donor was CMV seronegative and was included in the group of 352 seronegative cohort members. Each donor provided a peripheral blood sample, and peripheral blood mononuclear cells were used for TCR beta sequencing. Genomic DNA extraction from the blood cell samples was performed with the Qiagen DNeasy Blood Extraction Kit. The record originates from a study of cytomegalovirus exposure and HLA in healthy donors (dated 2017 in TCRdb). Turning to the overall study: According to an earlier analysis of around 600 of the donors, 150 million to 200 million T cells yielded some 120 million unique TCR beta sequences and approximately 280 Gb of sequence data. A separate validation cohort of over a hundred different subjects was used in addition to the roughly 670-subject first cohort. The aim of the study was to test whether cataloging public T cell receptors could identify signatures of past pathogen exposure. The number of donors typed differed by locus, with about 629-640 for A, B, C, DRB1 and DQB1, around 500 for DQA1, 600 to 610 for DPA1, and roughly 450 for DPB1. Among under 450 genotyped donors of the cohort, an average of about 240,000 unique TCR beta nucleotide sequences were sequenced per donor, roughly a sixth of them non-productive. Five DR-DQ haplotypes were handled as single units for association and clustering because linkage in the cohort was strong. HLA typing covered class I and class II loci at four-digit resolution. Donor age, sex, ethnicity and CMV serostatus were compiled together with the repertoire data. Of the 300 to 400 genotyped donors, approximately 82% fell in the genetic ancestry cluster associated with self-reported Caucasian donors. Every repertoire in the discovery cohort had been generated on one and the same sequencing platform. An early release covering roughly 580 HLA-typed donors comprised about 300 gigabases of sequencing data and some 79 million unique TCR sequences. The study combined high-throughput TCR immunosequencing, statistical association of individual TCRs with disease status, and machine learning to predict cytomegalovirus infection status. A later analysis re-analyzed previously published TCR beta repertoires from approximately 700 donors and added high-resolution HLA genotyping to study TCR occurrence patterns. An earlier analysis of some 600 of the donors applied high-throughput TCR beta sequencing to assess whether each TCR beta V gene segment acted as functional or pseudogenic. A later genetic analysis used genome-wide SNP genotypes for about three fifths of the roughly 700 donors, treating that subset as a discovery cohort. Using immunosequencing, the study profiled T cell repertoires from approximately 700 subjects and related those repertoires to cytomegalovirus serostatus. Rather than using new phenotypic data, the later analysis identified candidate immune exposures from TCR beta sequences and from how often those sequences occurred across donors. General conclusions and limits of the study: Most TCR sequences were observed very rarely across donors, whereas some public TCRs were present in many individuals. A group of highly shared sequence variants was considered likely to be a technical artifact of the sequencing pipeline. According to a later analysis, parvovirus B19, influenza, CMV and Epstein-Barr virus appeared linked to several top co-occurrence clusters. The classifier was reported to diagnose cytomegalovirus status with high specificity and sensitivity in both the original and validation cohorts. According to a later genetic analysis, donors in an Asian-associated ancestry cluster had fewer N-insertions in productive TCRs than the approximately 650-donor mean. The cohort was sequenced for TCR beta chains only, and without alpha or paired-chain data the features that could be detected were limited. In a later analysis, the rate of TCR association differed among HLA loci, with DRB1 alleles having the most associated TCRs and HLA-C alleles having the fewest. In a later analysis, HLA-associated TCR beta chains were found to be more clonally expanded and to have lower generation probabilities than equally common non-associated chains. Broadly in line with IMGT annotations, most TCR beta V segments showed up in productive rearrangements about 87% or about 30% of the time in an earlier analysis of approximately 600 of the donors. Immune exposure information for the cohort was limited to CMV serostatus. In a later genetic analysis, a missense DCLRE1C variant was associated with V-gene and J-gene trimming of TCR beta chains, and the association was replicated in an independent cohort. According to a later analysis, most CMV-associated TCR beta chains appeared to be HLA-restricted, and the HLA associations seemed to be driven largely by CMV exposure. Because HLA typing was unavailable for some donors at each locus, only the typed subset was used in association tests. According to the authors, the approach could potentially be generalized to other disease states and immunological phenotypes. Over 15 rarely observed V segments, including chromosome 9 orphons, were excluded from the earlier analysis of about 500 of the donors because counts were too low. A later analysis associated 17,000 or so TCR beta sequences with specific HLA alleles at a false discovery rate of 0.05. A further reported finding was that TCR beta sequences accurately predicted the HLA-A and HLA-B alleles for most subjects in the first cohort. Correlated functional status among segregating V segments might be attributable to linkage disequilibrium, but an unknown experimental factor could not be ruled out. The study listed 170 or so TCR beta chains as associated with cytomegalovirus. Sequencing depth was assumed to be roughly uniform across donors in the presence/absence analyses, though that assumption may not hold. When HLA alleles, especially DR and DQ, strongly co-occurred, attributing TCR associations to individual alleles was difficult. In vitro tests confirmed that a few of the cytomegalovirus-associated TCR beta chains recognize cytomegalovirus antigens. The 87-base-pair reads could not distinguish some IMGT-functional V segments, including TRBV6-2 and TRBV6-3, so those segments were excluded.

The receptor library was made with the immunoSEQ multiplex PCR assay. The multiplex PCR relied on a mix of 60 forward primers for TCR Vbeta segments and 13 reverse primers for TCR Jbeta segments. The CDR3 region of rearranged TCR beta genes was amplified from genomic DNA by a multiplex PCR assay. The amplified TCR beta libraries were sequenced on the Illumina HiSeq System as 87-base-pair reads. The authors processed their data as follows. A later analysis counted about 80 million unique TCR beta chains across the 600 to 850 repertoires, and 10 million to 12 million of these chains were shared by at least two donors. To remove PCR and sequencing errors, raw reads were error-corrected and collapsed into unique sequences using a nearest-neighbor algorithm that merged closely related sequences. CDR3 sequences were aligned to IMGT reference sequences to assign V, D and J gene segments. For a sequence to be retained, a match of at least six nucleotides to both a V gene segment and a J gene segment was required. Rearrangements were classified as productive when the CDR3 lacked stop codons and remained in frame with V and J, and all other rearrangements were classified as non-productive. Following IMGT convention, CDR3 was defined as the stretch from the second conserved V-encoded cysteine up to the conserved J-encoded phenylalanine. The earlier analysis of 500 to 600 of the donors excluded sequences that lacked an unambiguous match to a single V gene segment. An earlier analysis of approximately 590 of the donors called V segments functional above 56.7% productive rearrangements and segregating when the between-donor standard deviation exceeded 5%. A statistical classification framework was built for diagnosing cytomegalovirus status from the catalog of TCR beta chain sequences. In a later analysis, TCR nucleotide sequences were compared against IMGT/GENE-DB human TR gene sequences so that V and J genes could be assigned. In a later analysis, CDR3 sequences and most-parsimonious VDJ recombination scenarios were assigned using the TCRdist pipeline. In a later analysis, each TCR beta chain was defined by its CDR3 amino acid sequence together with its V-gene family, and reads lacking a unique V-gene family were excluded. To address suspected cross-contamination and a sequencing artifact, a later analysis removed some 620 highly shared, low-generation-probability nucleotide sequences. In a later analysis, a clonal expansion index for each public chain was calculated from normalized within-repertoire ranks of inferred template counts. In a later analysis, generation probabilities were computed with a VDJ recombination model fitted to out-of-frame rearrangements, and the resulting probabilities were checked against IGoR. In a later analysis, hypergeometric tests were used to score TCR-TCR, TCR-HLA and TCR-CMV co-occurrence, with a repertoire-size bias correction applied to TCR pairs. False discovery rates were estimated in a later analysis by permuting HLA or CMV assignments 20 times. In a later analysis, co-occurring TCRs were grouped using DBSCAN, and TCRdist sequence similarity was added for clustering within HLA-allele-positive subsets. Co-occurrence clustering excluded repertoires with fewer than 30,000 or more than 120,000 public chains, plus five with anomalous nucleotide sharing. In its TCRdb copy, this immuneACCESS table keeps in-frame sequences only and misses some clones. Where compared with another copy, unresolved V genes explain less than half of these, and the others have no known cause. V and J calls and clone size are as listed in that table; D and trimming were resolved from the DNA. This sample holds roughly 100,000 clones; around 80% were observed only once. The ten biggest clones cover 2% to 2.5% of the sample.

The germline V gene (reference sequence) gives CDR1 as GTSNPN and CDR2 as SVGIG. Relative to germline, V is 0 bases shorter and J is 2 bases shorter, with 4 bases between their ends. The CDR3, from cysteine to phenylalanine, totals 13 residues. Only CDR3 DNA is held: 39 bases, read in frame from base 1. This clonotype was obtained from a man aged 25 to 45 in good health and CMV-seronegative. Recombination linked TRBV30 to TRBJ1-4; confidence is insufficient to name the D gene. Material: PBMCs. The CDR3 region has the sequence CAWSVGTNEKLFF. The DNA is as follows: TGTGCCTGGAGTGTCGGGACTAATGAAAAACTGTTTTTT.